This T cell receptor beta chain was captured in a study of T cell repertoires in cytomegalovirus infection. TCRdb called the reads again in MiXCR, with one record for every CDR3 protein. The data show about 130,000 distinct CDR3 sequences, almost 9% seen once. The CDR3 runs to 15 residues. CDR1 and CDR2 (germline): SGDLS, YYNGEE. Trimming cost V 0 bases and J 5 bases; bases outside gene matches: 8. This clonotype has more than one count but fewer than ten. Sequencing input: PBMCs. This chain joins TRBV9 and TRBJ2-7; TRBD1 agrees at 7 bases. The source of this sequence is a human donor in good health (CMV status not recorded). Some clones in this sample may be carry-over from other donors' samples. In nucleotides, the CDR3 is TGTGCCAGCAGCGTAGGAGAGGGGGCGTACAACGAGCAGTACTTC. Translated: CASSVGEGAYNEQYF.